This T cell receptor (beta chain) is drawn from a study of CD8 T cells in Susac syndrome. Reverse transcription used 0.5 to 1 ug RNA and random hexamers. One entry per CDR3 protein results from TCRdb running MiXCR on the immunoSEQ multiplex PCR reads. The sample has about 140,000 distinct CDR3 sequences; approximately 95% are singletons. The length of the CDR3 is 16 residues. Trimming removed 1 base from V and 4 bases from J; junction bases left unmatched: 8. The germline V gene has CDR1 LGHNA and CDR2 YSLEER. This sequence originates from a human donor in good health. The sequenced sample consisted of CD8+ T cells from PBMCs. V is TRBV4-3 and J is TRBJ2-7; the match to TRBD1 covers 9 bases. CDR3 coding DNA: TGCGCCAGCAGCCAAGTTGGGACAGGGCGAGTATACGAGCAGTACTTC. Translation gives CASSQVGTGRVYEQYF.